The rows below give T cell receptor beta chains drawn from one sample of a study of T cell responses to AZD1222 COVID-19 vaccine. TCRdb's copy holds only in-frame clones and misses some; the assay was immunoSEQ multiplex PCR. The sample has approximately 160,000 clones, about 91% seen once. Specimen: peripheral blood, collected on day 0 of AZD1222 vaccination. These receptors all come from an adult in good health. The CDR3 runs from the conserved cysteine through the conserved F or W. D genes are given only for firm matches. Clone size is shown for a subset of rows, as once, few, many or a class of expanded clone.

D: TRBD1
J: TRBJ1-1
length: 14
size: NA
V: TRBV28
CDR3: CASGWDRGDTEAFF
DNA: TGTGCCAGCGGGTGGGACAGGGGGGACACTGAAGCTTTCTTT

D: TRBD2
J: TRBJ2-5
length: 13
size: once
V: TRBV20-1
CDR3: CSASSGRGETQYF
DNA: TGCAGTGCTAGTAGCGGGAGAGGTGAGACCCAGTACTTC

D: TRBD2
J: TRBJ2-5
length: 15
size: NA
V: TRBV7-2
CDR3: CASSLGLAGQETQYF
DNA: TGTGCCAGCAGCTTAGGGCTAGCGGGGCAAGAGACCCAGTACTTC

D: NA
J: TRBJ2-5
length: 15
size: NA
V: TRBV7-9
CDR3: CASSSWEAGAETQYF
DNA: TGTGCCAGCAGCTCCTGGGAAGCCGGGGCAGAGACCCAGTACTTC

D: TRBD1
J: TRBJ2-7
length: 14
size: NA
V: TRBV2
CDR3: CASSSGQGPYEQYF
DNA: TGTGCCAGCAGTTCGGGACAGGGGCCCTACGAGCAGTACTTC

D: NA
J: TRBJ1-5
length: 16
size: medium-sized
V: TRBV5-8
CDR3: CASSLYRQGGRQPQHF
DNA: TGTGCCAGCAGCTTGTATCGGCAGGGCGGTCGTCAGCCCCAGCATTTT

D: NA
J: TRBJ1-2
length: 17
size: NA
V: TRBV11-3
CDR3: CASSLGLGGQRHYGYTF
DNA: TGTGCCAGCAGCTTAGGACTGGGCGGACAGAGGCACTATGGCTACACCTTC

D: TRBD1
J: TRBJ1-2
length: 15
size: NA
V: TRBV6-5
CDR3: CATSRDRKGNYGYTF
DNA: TGTGCCACGTCCAGGGACAGGAAGGGGAACTATGGCTACACCTTC

D: NA
J: TRBJ2-5
length: 13
size: NA
V: TRBV10-1
CDR3: CASSGGTKETQYF
DNA: TGCGCCAGCAGTGGCGGGACAAAAGAGACCCAGTACTTC

D: NA
J: TRBJ2-1
length: 13
size: once
V: TRBV28
CDR3: CASTLLTRNEQFF
DNA: TGTGCCAGCACCCTATTAACTAGGAATGAGCAGTTCTTC

D: NA
J: TRBJ1-2
length: 13
size: NA
V: TRBV5-4
CDR3: CASSLGGPGGYTF
DNA: TGTGCCAGCAGCTTGGGGGGGCCAGGGGGCTACACCTTC

D: TRBD2
J: TRBJ2-7
length: 16
size: NA
V: TRBV11-3
CDR3: CASSLPGSGGFYEQYF
DNA: TGTGCCAGCAGCTTACCCGGGAGCGGGGGATTCTACGAGCAGTACTTC

D: NA
J: TRBJ1-2
length: 13
size: NA
V: TRBV30
CDR3: CAWSSGSNYGYTF
DNA: TGTGCCTGGAGTTCCGGGAGTAACTATGGCTACACCTTC

D: TRBD2
J: TRBJ2-2
length: 16
size: NA
V: TRBV15
CDR3: CATSKPGLAGVEELFF
DNA: TGTGCCACCAGCAAACCGGGACTAGCGGGAGTCGAGGAGCTGTTTTTT

D: TRBD1
J: TRBJ1-2
length: 13
size: once
V: TRBV27
CDR3: CASSMTGNYGYTF
DNA: TGTGCCAGCAGTATGACAGGGAACTATGGCTACACCTTC

D: NA
J: TRBJ2-1
length: 13
size: NA
V: TRBV28
CDR3: CASIRASYNEQFF
DNA: TGTGCCAGCATCAGGGCCTCCTACAATGAGCAGTTCTTC

D: NA
J: TRBJ1-5
length: 15
size: NA
V: TRBV30
CDR3: CAWSVAGSNNQPQHF
DNA: TGTGCCTGGAGTGTAGCTGGATCCAACAATCAGCCCCAGCATTTT

D: NA
J: TRBJ1-4
length: 13
size: few
V: TRBV28
CDR3: CASSSLGQTKLFF
DNA: TGTGCCAGCAGTTCCCTCGGACAGACGAAACTGTTTTTT

D: NA
J: TRBJ2-7
length: 15
size: NA
V: TRBV21-1
CDR3: CASSKAWSLSYEQYF
DNA: TGTGCCAGCAGCAAAGCGTGGAGTTTATCCTACGAGCAGTACTTC

D: NA
J: TRBJ2-1
length: 14
size: NA
V: TRBV6-2/TRBV6-3
CDR3: CASSYYGSYNEQFF
DNA: TGTGCCAGCAGTTACTATGGATCCTACAATGAGCAGTTCTTC

D: TRBD1
J: TRBJ1-2
length: 14
size: NA
V: TRBV13
CDR3: CASRFTGVNYGYTF
DNA: TGTGCCAGCAGATTTACAGGGGTTAACTATGGCTACACCTTC

D: TRBD1
J: TRBJ1-1
length: 13
size: once
V: TRBV5-1
CDR3: CASTGGLNTEAFF
DNA: TGCGCCTCCACAGGGGGCTTGAACACTGAAGCTTTCTTT

D: NA
J: TRBJ1-1
length: 13
size: NA
V: TRBV5-5
CDR3: CASSLRQSREAFF
DNA: TGTGCCAGCAGCTTACGACAGTCCCGGGAAGCTTTCTTT

D: NA
J: TRBJ2-3
length: 18
size: NA
V: TRBV28
CDR3: CASSHAYGRDQSTDTQYF
DNA: TGTGCCAGCAGTCACGCTTATGGACGGGACCAGAGCACAGATACGCAGTATTTT

D: NA
J: TRBJ1-1
length: 13
size: NA
V: TRBV18
CDR3: CASSLSGDTEAFF
DNA: TGTGCCAGCTCACTTTCAGGGGACACTGAAGCTTTCTTT

D: TRBD1
J: TRBJ2-4
length: 12
size: NA
V: TRBV24-1
CDR3: CATSGQGDIQYF
DNA: TGTGCCACCAGTGGGCAGGGGGACATTCAGTACTTC

D: NA
J: TRBJ1-5
length: 14
size: NA
V: TRBV6-5
CDR3: CASSYSIGQLPQHF
DNA: TGTGCCAGCAGTTACTCGATCGGCCAGCTCCCCCAGCATTTT

D: TRBD2
J: TRBJ2-7
length: 13
size: NA
V: TRBV5-1
CDR3: CASSLSGGYEQYF
DNA: TGCGCCAGCAGTCTTAGCGGGGGGTACGAGCAGTACTTC

D: TRBD1
J: TRBJ1-3
length: 15
size: NA
V: TRBV5-1
CDR3: CASSLEGANGNTIYF
DNA: TGCGCCAGCAGCCTGGAGGGGGCTAATGGAAACACCATATATTTT

D: NA
J: TRBJ1-2
length: 14
size: once
V: TRBV28
CDR3: CASSFQGYDYGYTF
DNA: TGTGCCAGCAGTTTTCAGGGGTACGACTATGGCTACACCTTC

D: NA
J: TRBJ2-3
length: 14
size: NA
V: TRBV10-1
CDR3: CASSEGSRTDTQYF
DNA: TGCGCCAGCAGCGAAGGGTCTCGCACAGATACGCAGTATTTT

D: NA
J: TRBJ1-1
length: 11
size: NA
V: TRBV11-1
CDR3: CASSFRTEAFF
DNA: TGTGCCAGCAGCTTCAGAACTGAAGCTTTCTTT

D: NA
J: TRBJ2-2
length: 12
size: once
V: TRBV7-6
CDR3: CASSPVGFGLFF
DNA: TGTGCCAGCAGCCCCGTAGGATTCGGGCTGTTTTTT

D: NA
J: TRBJ2-5
length: 11
size: NA
V: TRBV30
CDR3: CASRLEETQYF
DNA: TGTGCCTCCCGACTTGAAGAGACCCAGTACTTC

D: NA
J: TRBJ2-3
length: 12
size: NA
V: TRBV11-2
CDR3: CASRAGTDTQYF
DNA: TGTGCCAGCAGGGCCGGGACAGATACGCAGTATTTT

D: NA
J: TRBJ1-5
length: 17
size: NA
V: TRBV12-5
CDR3: CASGLMAGTPLDQPQHF
DNA: TGTGCTAGTGGTTTGATGGCCGGGACGCCATTAGATCAGCCCCAGCATTTT

D: TRBD1
J: TRBJ2-3
length: 15
size: NA
V: TRBV7-2
CDR3: CASSLGTGFFGTQYF
DNA: TGTGCCAGCAGCTTAGGGACAGGTTTTTTTGGTACGCAGTATTTT

D: NA
J: TRBJ1-2
length: 16
size: few
V: TRBV29-1
CDR3: CSVDTRPLQYGYGYTF
DNA: TGCAGCGTTGATACCCGACCCCTCCAGTACGGCTATGGCTACACCTTC

D: NA
J: TRBJ1-2
length: 13
size: NA
V: TRBV24-1
CDR3: CATSRDGSYGYTF
DNA: TGTGCCACCTCTAGGGACGGATCGTATGGCTACACCTTC

D: TRBD2
J: TRBJ2-1
length: 16
size: NA
V: TRBV9
CDR3: CASSATGTSGKREQFF
DNA: TGTGCCAGCAGCGCTACCGGGACTAGCGGGAAGCGTGAGCAGTTCTTC